This T cell receptor (beta chain) was obtained from a study of human T cells and chemical hapten exposure. On the study more broadly: TCR yields per sample varied mostly from small pooled library volume differences.

Concerning this clonotype itself: The antigen remains undetermined.

Study observations and caveats: As patch test score rose, PT1 expanded TCR counts tended to rise as well.

The time point here: patch test 1, 2 weeks after DPC sensitization. Sample treatment: therapeutic diphenylcyclopropenone sensitization with weekly scalp DPC. Individual cDNA molecules each carried unique molecular identifiers attached by the library. In the authors' methods: With a range of 23,224 to 690,600, the median per sample was about 92,000 TCRs. MiXCR was run by TCRdb on the RACE reads, yielding one entry per CDR3 protein. These V and J calls rely on TCRdb rather than the paper's analysis. The sample lists some 94,000 distinct CDR3 sequences, approximately 13% occurring once. CDR1 and CDR2 (germline): MNHEY, SMNVEV (reference sequence). V was clipped by 6 bases and J by 1 base, with 12 bases between them. CDR3 length: 14 residues.

Specimen: whole blood, collected in connection with sensitization to the hapten diphenylcyclopropenone (DPC). This sequence originates from a woman between 35 and 50 years old with alopecia areata. Some clones in this sample may be carry-over from other donors' samples. The chain joins TRBV27 to TRBJ2-5; D may be TRBD1 (6 bases). CDR3 DNA: TGTGCCAGCAGCCCACAGGGCAGCCAAGAGACCCAGTACTTC. Encoded protein: CASSPQGSQETQYF.